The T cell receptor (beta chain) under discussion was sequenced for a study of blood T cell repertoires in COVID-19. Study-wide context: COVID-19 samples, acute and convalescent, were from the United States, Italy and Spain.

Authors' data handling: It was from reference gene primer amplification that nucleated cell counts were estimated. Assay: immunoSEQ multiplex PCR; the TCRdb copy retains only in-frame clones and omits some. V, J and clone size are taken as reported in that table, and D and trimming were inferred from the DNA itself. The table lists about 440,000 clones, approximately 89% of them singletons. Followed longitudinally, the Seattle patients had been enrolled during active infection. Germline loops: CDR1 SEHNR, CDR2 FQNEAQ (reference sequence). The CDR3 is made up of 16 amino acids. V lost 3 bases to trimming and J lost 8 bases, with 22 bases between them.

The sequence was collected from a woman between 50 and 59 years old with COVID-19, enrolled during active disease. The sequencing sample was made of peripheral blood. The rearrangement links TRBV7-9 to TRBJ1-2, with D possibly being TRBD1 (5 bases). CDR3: CASSLQQAIQTSGYTF. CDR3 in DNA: TGTGCCAGCAGCTTGCAACAGGCGATACAAACCAGCGGCTACACCTTC.